Below, 30 T cell receptor beta chains from the same sample are listed, as sequenced in a study of blood T cell repertoires in COVID-19. Produced via immunoSEQ multiplex PCR; TCRdb's table is partial and in-frame only. The profile shows roughly 290,000 clones, 90% of them singletons. Sequencing used peripheral blood. Source of these receptors: a woman aged 25 to 45 with COVID-19, enrolled during active disease.

Note on this clone: The sample carries other DNA sequences with the same CDR3. V usage is TRBV6-2 or TRBV6-3 and J usage is TRBJ2-7, with D perhaps matching TRBD1 (6 bases). V lost 2 bases to trimming and J lost 6 bases, with 8 bases between them. The CDR3 spans 12 residues. The germline V gene has CDR1 MNHEY and CDR2 SVGEGT. This CDR3 reads CASSYGGGEQYF. The CDR3 DNA reads TGTGCCAGCAGTTACGGGGGCGGCGAGCAGTACTTC.

The chain links TRBV9 to TRBJ1-2; D unresolved. The CDR3 length is 16 residues. The V gene lost 1 base and the J gene lost 7 bases, with 20 bases spanning the gap. The V gene's germline CDR1 is SGDLS and CDR2 YYNGEE. CDR3 nucleotides: TGTGCCAGCAGCGTAAGTCACCGGGTACCCCCAACTGGCTACACCTTC. It translates to CASSVSHRVPPTGYTF. The full variable domain, with the rest looked up from reference TRBV9 and TRBJ1-2, is DSGVTQTPKHLITATGQRVTLRCSPRSGDLSVYWYQQSLDQGLQFLIQYYNGEERAKGNILERFSAQQFPDLHSELNLSSLELGDSALYFCASSVSHRVPPTGYTFGSGTRLTVV.

The chain joins TRBV7-3 to TRBJ2-7; D is uncertain. V gave up 5 bases and J gave up 6 bases, with 14 bases separating them. The CDR3 covers 13 residues. CDR1 is SGHTA and CDR2 is FQGTGA in the germline V gene. The CDR3 bases are TGTGCCAGCAGCCCCGGTCCCCTCTCCGAGCAGTACTTC. This encodes CASSPGPLSEQYF.

This chain joins TRBV3-1 (or the pseudogene TRBV3-2) and TRBJ2-5; TRBD1 is a possible D gene (5 bases). The CDR3 consists of 15 residues. Germline loops: CDR1 LGHDT, CDR2 YNNKEL (reference sequence). With 1 base removed from V and 5 bases from J, the gap between germline ends came to 14 bases. CDR3 sequence (DNA): TGTGCCAGCAGCCAAGCGCGGCAGGGTGGGGAGACCCAGTACTTC. This gives the protein CASSQARQGGETQYF.

This clone was seen a single time. This chain connects TRBV4-1 to TRBJ1-4; D gene uncertain. The V end was cut by 3 bases, the J end by 8 bases, with 4 bases between. The CDR3 runs 11 residues. Per germline, CDR1 MGHRA and CDR2 YSYEKL. This CDR3 is CASSQGEKLFF. The CDR3 nucleotides read TGCGCCAGCAGCCAGGGCGAAAAACTGTTTTTT.

The count of this clone is one. This chain connects TRBV3-1 (or the pseudogene TRBV3-2) to TRBJ1-4; TRBD1 matches 7 bases. Trimming removed 4 bases from V and 8 bases from J; junction bases left unmatched: 7. The length of the CDR3 is 14 residues. CDR1 is LGHDT and CDR2 is YNNKEL in the germline V gene (reference sequence). The CDR3 nucleotides read TGTGCCAGCAGCCTCCAAGGGGGCAAAGAAAAACTGTTTTTT. Translated: CASSLQGGKEKLFF.

V and J are TRBV6-5 and TRBJ1-4, with a weak D call TRBD1 (6 bases). Looked up from germline, CDR1 is MNHEY and CDR2 is SVGAGI. V was trimmed by 0 bases and J by 4 bases, leaving 9 bases between them. This CDR3 has 15 residues. The CDR3 loop is CASSYSGRGNEKLFF. As DNA, the CDR3 is TGTGCCAGCAGTTACTCCGGCAGGGGTAATGAAAAACTGTTTTTT.

This chain joins TRBV5-1 and TRBJ2-3; TRBD1 matches at 10 bases. Per germline, CDR1 SGHRS and CDR2 YFSETQ. This CDR3 is 16 amino acids long. V was pared by 4 bases and J by 4 bases, with 9 bases of the junction left unmatched. The CDR3 sequence: CASSTTRQGAPDTQYF. CDR3 nucleotides: TGCGCCAGCAGCACCACAAGACAGGGGGCCCCAGATACGCAGTATTTT.

Here the CDR3 reads CASSPRPGSYEQYF. As DNA, the CDR3 is TGTGCCAGCAGCCCCCGTCCCGGTTCCTACGAGCAGTACTTC. The V gene is TRBV9, the J gene TRBJ2-7; D unclear. Trimming removed 4 bases from V and 1 base from J, with 12 bases in between. CDR1 and CDR2 from the germline V gene are SGDLS and YYNGEE. The CDR3 is made up of 14 amino acids. Full variable domain (missing parts from reference TRBV9 and TRBJ2-7): DSGVTQTPKHLITATGQRVTLRCSPRSGDLSVYWYQQSLDQGLQFLIQYYNGEERAKGNILERFSAQQFPDLHSELNLSSLELGDSALYFCASSPRPGSYEQYFGPGTRLTVT.

The rearrangement uses TRBV18 and TRBJ2-7; 9 positions match TRBD2. Per the germline V gene, CDR1 is KGHSH and CDR2 is LQKENI. The V segment lost 4 bases and the J segment 3 bases; nucleotides outside the gene matches: 1. The CDR3 runs to 13 residues. CDR3 protein: CASSQAGGYEQYF. The CDR3 nucleotides read TGTGCCAGCTCACAAGCGGGAGGCTACGAGCAGTACTTC.

The V and J genes are TRBV10-1 and TRBJ1-3; no firm D call. Germline CDR1 and CDR2: WNHNN and SYGVQD (reference sequence). Trimming cost V 5 bases and J 2 bases, with 10 bases left between them. The CDR3 is 14 residues long. In nucleotides, the CDR3 is TGCGCCAGCAGTCCCGGGGAGGCTGGAAACACCATATATTTT. Protein: CASSPGEAGNTIYF.

This clone was detected once. The chain has TRBV5-1 and TRBJ2-1, with TRBD2 identical over 7 bases. Trimming cost V 2 bases and J 8 bases; bases outside gene matches: 10. Germline CDR1 and CDR2: SGHRS and YFSETQ. This CDR3 spans 15 amino acids. The chain's CDR3 is CASSFLGRLGDEQFF. CDR3 bases: TGCGCCAGCAGCTTTCTCGGGAGGCTAGGGGATGAGCAGTTCTTC.

The chain employs TRBV15 and TRBJ1-2; possible D gene TRBD1, 6 bases. The CDR3 sequence is 15 residues long. The germline V gene has CDR1 LNHNV and CDR2 YYDKDF (reference sequence). Trimming shortened V by 5 bases and J by 4 bases, and 17 bases separated the two germline ends. The DNA of the CDR3 is TGTGCCACCAGCCCCCGGACAGTGGGGGTCTATGGCTACACCTTC. Its translation: CATSPRTVGVYGYTF.

The chain uses TRBV7-9 and TRBJ1-5; 8 bases are shared with TRBD1. J was trimmed by 4 bases and V by 0 bases; bases with no gene match: 5. The germline V gene has CDR1 SEHNR and CDR2 FQNEAQ (reference sequence). This CDR3 is built from 16 residues. The CDR3: CASSLAGTGGNQPQHF. In DNA, the CDR3 is TGTGCCAGCAGCTTAGCGGGAACAGGGGGGAATCAGCCCCAGCATTTT.

This sequence joins TRBV19 and TRBJ1-5; no clear D. The germline gives CDR1 LNHDA, CDR2 SQIVND (reference sequence). This CDR3 has 14 amino acids. V was cut by 5 bases and J by 5 bases, with 13 bases left in between. DNA for the CDR3: TGTGCCAGTAGTGCGTATGTCCTGGATCAGCCCCAGCATTTT. Protein product: CASSAYVLDQPQHF.

The CDR3 loop reads CATEDSNEKLFF. In DNA, the CDR3 is TGTGCCACCGAGGACAGTAATGAAAAACTGTTTTTT. The genes are TRBV2 and TRBJ1-4; D is perhaps TRBD1 (6 bases). The CDR3 extends over 12 amino acids. Trimming left V 10 bases short and J 4 bases short, with 10 bases between. Germline V gives CDR1 SNHLY, CDR2 FYNNEI.

The table lists this clone with a count of one. The chain uses TRBV20-1 and TRBJ1-1; 12 nucleotides agree with TRBD1. The ends lost 5 bases at V and 1 base at J; junction bases unmatched: 14. Germline V gene lookup returns CDR1 DFQATT and CDR2 SNEGSKA (reference sequence). There are 18 residues in the CDR3. The CDR3 DNA reads TGCAGTGCTCGTGCGAGGTTCCGGGACAGGGGGCAGAACACTGAAGCTTTCTTT. It specifies CSARARFRDRGQNTEAFF.

This chain uses TRBV28 with TRBJ2-3; 8 bases are shared with TRBD2. This CDR3 region has 14 residues. The junction had 6 bases not matched to a gene; V was cut back by 7 bases and J by 3 bases. Germline V gene data show CDR1 as MDHEN and CDR2 as SYDVKM. The DNA of the CDR3 is TGTGCCAGCAAGACGGGAGGGCCGACAGATACGCAGTATTTT. Protein: CASKTGGPTDTQYF.

This clone was seen a single time. This sequence joins TRBV25-1 and TRBJ2-1, with TRBD2 matching 11 bases. J was trimmed by 3 bases and V by 6 bases; bases with no gene match: 1. Germline V gene data show CDR1 as MGHDK and CDR2 as SYGVNS. The CDR3 runs to 14 residues. The CDR3 coding sequence is TGTGCCAGCAGGGGACTAGCGGACTACAATGAGCAGTTCTTC. Translating gives CASRGLADYNEQFF. Together with reference TRBV25-1 and TRBJ2-1, the CDR3 gives the full variable domain: EADIYQTPRYLVIGTGKKITLECSQTMGHDKMYWYQQDPGMELHLIHYSYGVNSTEKGDLSSESTVSRIRTEHFPLTLESARPSHTSQYLCASRGLADYNEQFFGPGTRLTVL.

V gene TRBV4-1 combines with J gene TRBJ2-3; 8 bases match TRBD2. The CDR3 covers 16 residues. Germline assignment: CDR1 MGHRA and CDR2 YSYEKL. Trimming at V came to 8 bases and at J to 2 bases, leaving 12 bases not matched to a gene. The CDR3 protein is CASLDRLALNTDTQYF. CDR3 sequence (DNA): TGCGCCAGCTTGGATCGACTAGCGCTAAACACAGATACGCAGTATTTT.

The gene calls are TRBV6-1 and TRBJ2-1, with D tentatively TRBD1 (6 bases). The CDR3 covers 15 residues. The V end lost 1 base, the J end lost 9 bases, and 16 bases lay between the germline ends. The germline V gene has CDR1 MNHNS and CDR2 SASEGT. For the CDR3, the DNA is TGTGCCAGCAGTGAAGTAACAGGGTGGATGGGTGAGCAGTTCTTC. This encodes CASSEVTGWMGEQFF.

The chain employs TRBV5-1 and TRBJ2-3, with TRBD2 matching over 10 bases. The V and J ends lost 3 bases and 2 bases, in that order; junction bases with no gene match: 6. The CDR3 consists of 16 residues. Per the germline V gene, CDR1 is SGHRS and CDR2 is YFSETQ. Written as DNA, the CDR3 is TGCGCCAGCAGCTCCAAGCGGGAGGGGCCCACAGATACGCAGTATTTT. Encoded protein: CASSSKREGPTDTQYF.

This clone was seen once. The rearrangement joins TRBV7-9 to TRBJ1-2; D is ambiguous. CDR1 is SEHNR and CDR2 is FQNEAQ in the germline V gene (reference sequence). The CDR3 runs 12 residues. V lost 3 bases and J 4 bases, leaving 6 bases between the germline ends. CDR3 in DNA: TGTGCCAGCAGCTTGGCGGCCTATGGCTACACCTTC. This sequence encodes CASSLAAYGYTF.

The chain employs TRBV3-1 (or the pseudogene TRBV3-2) and TRBJ1-1; D is unresolved. Trimming removed 1 base at V and 8 bases at J, with 8 bases between. Per germline, CDR1 LGHDT and CDR2 YNNKEL (reference sequence). The length of the CDR3 is 12 residues. The CDR3 protein is CASSQGASEAFF. The CDR3, as DNA: TGTGCCAGCAGCCAAGGGGCATCCGAAGCTTTCTTT.

The chain employs TRBV5-1 and TRBJ2-7; 8 bases are a match to TRBD1. After removal of 4 bases from V and 3 bases from J, the junction contained 9 bases not matched to a gene. Germline V gene lookup returns CDR1 SGHRS and CDR2 YFSETQ. This CDR3 region has 15 residues. The CDR3 DNA sequence: TGCGCCAGCAGCATGGACGGGACAGGAGTCTACGAGCAGTACTTC. Encoded protein: CASSMDGTGVYEQYF.

J is TRBJ1-6 and V is TRBV6-1, with a tentative D call TRBD1 (5 bases). The CDR3 contains 15 residues. V was shortened by 3 bases and J by 8 bases, with 14 bases between the two germline ends. Germline CDR1 reads MNHNS; CDR2 reads SASEGT. CDR3 amino acids: CASSDGGFGDSPLHF. As DNA, the CDR3 is TGTGCCAGCAGTGATGGGGGGTTTGGGGATTCACCCCTCCACTTT.

CDR3 sequence (DNA): TGCGCCAGCAGCCCGGGTGGTGGTAACGCAGATACGCAGTATTTT. Protein sequence: CASSPGGGNADTQYF. The chain employs TRBV4-1 and TRBJ2-3, with D unresolved. The germline V and J ends were trimmed by 4 bases and 4 bases, with 15 bases remaining between them. The CDR3 sequence is 15 residues long. Germline V lookup: CDR1 MGHRA, CDR2 YSYEKL.

V is TRBV5-4 and J is TRBJ1-1, with a weak D call TRBD1 (6 bases). The ends were cut back, 3 bases at V and 0 bases at J, with 9 bases in the middle. This CDR3 has 14 residues. Germline assignment: CDR1 SGHNT and CDR2 YYREEE (reference sequence). DNA for the CDR3: TGTGCCAGCAGCTCGGACAGCCTGAACACTGAAGCTTTCTTT. Translating it yields CASSSDSLNTEAFF.

V and J are TRBV25-1 and TRBJ2-4, with TRBD1 matching over 8 bases. Trimming removed 1 base from V and 5 bases from J; junction bases left unmatched: 1. The CDR3 totals 14 residues. Per germline, CDR1 MGHDK and CDR2 SYGVNS. The CDR3 loop reads CASSESGGQNIQYF. For the CDR3, the DNA is TGTGCCAGCAGTGAATCAGGGGGCCAAAACATTCAGTACTTC. Complete variable domain (other parts from reference TRBV25-1 and TRBJ2-4): EADIYQTPRYLVIGTGKKITLECSQTMGHDKMYWYQQDPGMELHLIHYSYGVNSTEKGDLSSESTVSRIRTEHFPLTLESARPSHTSQYLCASSESGGQNIQYFGAGTRLSVL.

The rearrangement uses TRBV6-2 or TRBV6-3 and TRBJ2-7; perhaps TRBD2 as D (5 bases). The CDR3 totals 16 residues. V was shortened by 6 bases and J by 6 bases, with 24 bases between the two germline ends. Germline loops: CDR1 MNHEY, CDR2 SVGEGT. CDR3 region: CASSKIGESPTLEQYF. For the CDR3, the DNA is TGTGCCAGCAGCAAAATCGGGGAATCCCCAACACTCGAGCAGTACTTC.